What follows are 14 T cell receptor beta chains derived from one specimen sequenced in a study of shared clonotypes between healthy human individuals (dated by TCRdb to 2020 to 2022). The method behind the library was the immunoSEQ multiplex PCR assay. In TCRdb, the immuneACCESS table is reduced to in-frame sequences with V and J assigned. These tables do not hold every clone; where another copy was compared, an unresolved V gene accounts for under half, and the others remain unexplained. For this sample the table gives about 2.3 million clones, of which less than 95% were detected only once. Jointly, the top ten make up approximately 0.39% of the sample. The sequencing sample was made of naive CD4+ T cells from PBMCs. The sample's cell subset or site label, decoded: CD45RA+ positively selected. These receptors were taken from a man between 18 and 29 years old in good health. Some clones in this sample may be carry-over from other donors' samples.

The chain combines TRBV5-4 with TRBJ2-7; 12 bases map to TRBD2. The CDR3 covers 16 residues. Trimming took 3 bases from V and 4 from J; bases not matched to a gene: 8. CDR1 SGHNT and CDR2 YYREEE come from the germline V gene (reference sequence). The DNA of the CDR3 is TGTGCCAGCAGCTCCTCGACTAGCGGGAGCATATACGAGCAGTACTTC. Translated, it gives CASSSSTSGSIYEQYF.

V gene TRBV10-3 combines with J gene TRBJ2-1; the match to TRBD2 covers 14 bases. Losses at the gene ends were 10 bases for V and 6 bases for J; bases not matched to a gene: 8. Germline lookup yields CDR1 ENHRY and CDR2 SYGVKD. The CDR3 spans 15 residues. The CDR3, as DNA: TGTGCCACCTCGGGACTAGCGGGAGAAGGCAATGAGCAGTTCTTC. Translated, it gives CATSGLAGEGNEQFF.

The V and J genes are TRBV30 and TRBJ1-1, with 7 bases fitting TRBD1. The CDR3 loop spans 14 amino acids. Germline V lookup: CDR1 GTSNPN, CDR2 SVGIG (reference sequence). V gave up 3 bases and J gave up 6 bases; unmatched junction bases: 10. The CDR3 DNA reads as TGTGCCTGGAGGATGACAGGGAAGACGGCTGAAGCTTTCTTT. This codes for CAWRMTGKTAEAFF. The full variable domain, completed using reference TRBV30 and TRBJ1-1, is SQTIHQWPATLVQPVGSPLSLECTVEGTSNPNLYWYRQAAGRGLQLLFYSVGIGQISSEVPQNLSASRPQDRQFILSSKKLLLSDSGFYLCAWRMTGKTAEAFFGQGTRLTVV.

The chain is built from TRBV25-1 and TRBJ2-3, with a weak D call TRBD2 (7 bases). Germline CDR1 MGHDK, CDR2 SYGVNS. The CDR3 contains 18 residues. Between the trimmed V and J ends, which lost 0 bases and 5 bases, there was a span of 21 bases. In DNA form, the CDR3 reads TGTGCCAGCAGTGAATACGCTTTAGGGGGAGGGCGGGGAGATACGCAGTATTTT. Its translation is CASSEYALGGGRGDTQYF.

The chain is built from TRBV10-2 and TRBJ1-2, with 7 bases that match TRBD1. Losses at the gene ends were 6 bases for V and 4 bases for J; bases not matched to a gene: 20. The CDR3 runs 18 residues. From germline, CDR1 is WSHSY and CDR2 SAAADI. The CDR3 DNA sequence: TGCGCCAGCAGCGACATATCCTTACCGGGACAGTTCGGCTATGGCTACACCTTC. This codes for CASSDISLPGQFGYGYTF.

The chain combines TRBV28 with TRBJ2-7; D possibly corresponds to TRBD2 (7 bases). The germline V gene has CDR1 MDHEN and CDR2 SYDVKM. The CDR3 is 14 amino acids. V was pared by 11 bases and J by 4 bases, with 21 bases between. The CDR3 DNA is TGTGCCGCCCATCAGGGGCGGGAGCAGTACGAGCAGTACTTC. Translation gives CAAHQGREQYEQYF.

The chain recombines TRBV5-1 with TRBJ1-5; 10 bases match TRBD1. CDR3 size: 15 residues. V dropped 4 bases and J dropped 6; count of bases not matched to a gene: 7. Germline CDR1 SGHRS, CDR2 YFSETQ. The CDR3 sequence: CASSPGTGDGQPQHF. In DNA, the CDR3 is TGCGCCAGCAGCCCCGGGACAGGGGATGGTCAGCCCCAGCATTTT.

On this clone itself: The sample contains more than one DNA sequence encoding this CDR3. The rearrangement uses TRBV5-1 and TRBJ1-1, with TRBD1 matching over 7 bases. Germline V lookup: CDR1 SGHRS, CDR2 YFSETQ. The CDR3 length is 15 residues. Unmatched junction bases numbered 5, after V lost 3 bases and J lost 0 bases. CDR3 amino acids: CASSSRTGVNTEAFF. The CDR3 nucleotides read TGCGCCAGCAGCTCAAGGACAGGAGTGAACACTGAAGCTTTCTTT.

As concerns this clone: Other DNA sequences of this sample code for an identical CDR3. Here the CDR3 DNA reads TGTGCCAGCAGTGACCGCCAAGAGACCCAGTACTTC. It encodes CASSDRQETQYF. The chain carries TRBV2 and TRBJ2-5; D ambiguous. CDR3 length: 12 residues. Trimming removed 3 bases at V and 1 base at J, with 3 bases between. The germline V gene encodes CDR1 SNHLY and CDR2 FYNNEI.

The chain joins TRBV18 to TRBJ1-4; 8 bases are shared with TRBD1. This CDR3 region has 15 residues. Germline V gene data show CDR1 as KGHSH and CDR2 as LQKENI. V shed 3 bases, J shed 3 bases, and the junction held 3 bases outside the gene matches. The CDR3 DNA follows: TGTGCCAGCTCACCGGACAGGGCACCTAATGAAAAACTGTTTTTT. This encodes CASSPDRAPNEKLFF.

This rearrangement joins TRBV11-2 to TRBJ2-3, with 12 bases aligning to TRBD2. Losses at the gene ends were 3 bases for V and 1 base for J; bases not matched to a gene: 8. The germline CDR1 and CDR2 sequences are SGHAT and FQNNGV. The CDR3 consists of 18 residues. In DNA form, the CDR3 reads TGTGCCAGCAGCTTGGTACTAGCGGGAGGAAGGGGCACAGATACGCAGTATTTT. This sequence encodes CASSLVLAGGRGTDTQYF.

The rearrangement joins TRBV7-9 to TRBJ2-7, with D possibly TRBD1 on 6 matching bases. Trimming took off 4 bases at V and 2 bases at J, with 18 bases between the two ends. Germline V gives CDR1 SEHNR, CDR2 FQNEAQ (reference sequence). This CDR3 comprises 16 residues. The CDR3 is CASSSPGQISTYEQYF. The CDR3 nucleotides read TGTGCCAGCAGCTCACCGGGACAAATTTCCACCTACGAGCAGTACTTC.

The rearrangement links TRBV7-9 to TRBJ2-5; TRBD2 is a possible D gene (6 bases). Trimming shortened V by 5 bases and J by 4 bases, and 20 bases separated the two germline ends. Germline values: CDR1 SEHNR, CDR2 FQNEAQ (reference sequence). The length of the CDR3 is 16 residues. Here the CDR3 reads CASSLGARAGGETQYF. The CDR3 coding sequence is TGTGCCAGCAGCCTTGGCGCGAGGGCCGGGGGAGAGACCCAGTACTTC.

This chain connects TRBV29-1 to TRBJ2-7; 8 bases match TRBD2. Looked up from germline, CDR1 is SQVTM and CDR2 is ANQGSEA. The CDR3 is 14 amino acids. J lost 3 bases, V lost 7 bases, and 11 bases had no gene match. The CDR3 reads CSAKGQRENYEQYF. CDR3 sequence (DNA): TGCAGCGCTAAAGGCCAGCGGGAGAACTACGAGCAGTACTTC.